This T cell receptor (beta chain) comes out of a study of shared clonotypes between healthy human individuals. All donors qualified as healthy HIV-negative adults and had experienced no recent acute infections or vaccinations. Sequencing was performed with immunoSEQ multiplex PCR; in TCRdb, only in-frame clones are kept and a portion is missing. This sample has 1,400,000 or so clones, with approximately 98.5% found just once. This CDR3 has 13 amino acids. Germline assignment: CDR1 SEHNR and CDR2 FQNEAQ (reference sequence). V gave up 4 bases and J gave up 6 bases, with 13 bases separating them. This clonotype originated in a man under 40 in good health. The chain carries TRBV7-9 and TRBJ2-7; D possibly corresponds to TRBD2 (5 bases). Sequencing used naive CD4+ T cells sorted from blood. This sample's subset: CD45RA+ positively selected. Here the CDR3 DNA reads TGTGCCAGCAGCTCCCGACGGGAAGGCGAGCAGTACTTC. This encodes CASSSRREGEQYF.